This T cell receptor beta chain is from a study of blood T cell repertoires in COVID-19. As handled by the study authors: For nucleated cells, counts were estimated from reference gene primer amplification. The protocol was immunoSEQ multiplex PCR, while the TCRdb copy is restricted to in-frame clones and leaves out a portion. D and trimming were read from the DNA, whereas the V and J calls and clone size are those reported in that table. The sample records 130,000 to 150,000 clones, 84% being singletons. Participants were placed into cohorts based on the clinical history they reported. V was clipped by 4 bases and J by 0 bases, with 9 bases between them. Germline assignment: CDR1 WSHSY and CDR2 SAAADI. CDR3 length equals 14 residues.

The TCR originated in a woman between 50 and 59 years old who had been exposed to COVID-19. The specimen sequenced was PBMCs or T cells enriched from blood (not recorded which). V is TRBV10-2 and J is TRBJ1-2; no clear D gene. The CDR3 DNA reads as TGCGCCAGCAGTGGCGGCTTCACTAACTATGGCTACACCTTC. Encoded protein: CASSGGFTNYGYTF.